By sample share, the clone carrying this T cell receptor (beta chain) is medium-sized. This entry comes from a study of sequential checkpoint blockade in melanoma. Study-level background: After nivolumab or ipilimumab alone, around 20 patients had week-13 rebiopsies.

Treatment defined: randomized to nivolumab then ipilimumab (arm A) or the reverse (arm B). Generated by immunoSEQ multiplex PCR, the TCRdb table keeps only in-frame clones and is missing some. The data contain 5,700 or so clones, around 20% of them seen just once; the ten biggest clones take up roughly a tenth. V was pared by 5 bases and J by 9 bases, with 26 bases of the junction left unmatched. The CDR3 sequence is 20 residues long. Germline CDR1 SGDLS, CDR2 YYNGEE. The gene calls are TRBV9 and TRBJ2-1; 10 nucleotides match TRBD1. This receptor was identified in a human donor with melanoma. Here the sequenced sample was tumor tissue (inferred from file names), taken from a patient given nivolumab and ipilimumab in sequence. The CDR3 loop reads CASSEASPGTGVRRLSEQFF. The DNA of the CDR3 is TGTGCCAGCAGTGAAGCAAGCCCCGGGACAGGGGTTCGACGTTTGAGTGAGCAGTTCTTC.